The 13 T cell receptor beta chains presented below share a single source sample, sequenced in a study of a mutant IDH1 vaccine in newly diagnosed glioma. Time point denoted: baseline, week 1 (first vaccination visit). Treatment defined: pre-vaccination baseline after standard-of-care therapy. Produced via immunoSEQ multiplex PCR; TCRdb's table is partial and in-frame only. The table includes fewer than 100,000 clones, approximately 90% detected once. Sequenced material: PBMCs, taken from a glioma patient treated with radiotherapy, temozolomide or both. The receptors were gathered from a woman aged 50 to 65 with glioma.

The chain combines TRBV5-1 with TRBJ1-2; D unresolved. The length of the CDR3 is 14 residues. V dropped 1 base and J dropped 3 bases, with 10 bases sitting between them. CDR1 and CDR2 from the germline V gene are SGHRS and YFSETQ. CDR3 in DNA: TGCGCCAGCAGCTTGAGAGGCGGCGACTATGGCTACACCTTC. Translating it yields CASSLRGGDYGYTF.

The CDR3 region is CASSQVGSGNTIYF. The CDR3 DNA reads TGTGCCAGCAGCCAAGTGGGGAGCGGAAACACCATATATTTT. The V call is TRBV14, the J call TRBJ1-3; D is unresolved. Trimming pared 1 base from V and 4 bases from J, leaving 8 bases between. CDR3 length equals 14 residues. CDR1 SGHDN and CDR2 FVKESK come from the germline V gene.

The gene calls are TRBV6-5 and TRBJ1-4; D unresolved. Germline V gene lookup returns CDR1 MNHEY and CDR2 SVGAGI. The CDR3 is made up of 16 amino acids. Between the trimmed V and J ends, which lost 0 bases and 7 bases, there was a span of 15 bases. The CDR3 sequence is CASSYSGPTPGEKLFF. The CDR3 region has the DNA TGTGCCAGCAGTTACTCCGGCCCGACCCCCGGTGAAAAACTGTTTTTT.

The V and J genes are TRBV27 and TRBJ1-5, with D tentatively TRBD1 (5 bases). Germline CDR1 and CDR2: MNHEY and SMNVEV (reference sequence). The CDR3 loop spans 15 amino acids. V was cut by 2 bases and J by 4 bases, with 12 bases left in between. This CDR3 is CASSLNGAGNQPQHF. The CDR3 DNA follows: TGTGCCAGCAGTTTAAACGGGGCAGGAAATCAGCCCCAGCATTTT.

V gene TRBV6-1 combines with J gene TRBJ2-1; D remains ambiguous. Germline V CDR1 and CDR2: MNHNS, SASEGT. The CDR3 length is 11 residues. The V end was cut by 6 bases, the J end by 5 bases, with 5 bases between. The CDR3 bases are TGTGCCAGCAGCCGGGACAATGAGCAGTTCTTC. Amino acids: CASSRDNEQFF.

The rearrangement links TRBV7-9 to TRBJ2-1, with D unclear. Trimming left V 0 bases short and J 10 bases short, with 10 bases between. Germline-derived CDR1 and CDR2 are SEHNR and FQNEAQ (reference sequence). This CDR3 comprises 13 residues. CDR3 region: CASSLAPPVEQFF. CDR3 coding DNA: TGTGCCAGCAGCTTAGCCCCCCCAGTAGAGCAGTTCTTC.

A word on this clone: A read error may produce the germline difference seen at one junction end. The rearrangement links TRBV4-1 to TRBJ2-6, with a weak D call TRBD2 (6 bases). The CDR3 is 15 amino acids. Looked up from germline, CDR1 is MGHRA and CDR2 is YSYEKL. For the CDR3, the DNA is TGCGCCAGCAGCCAATGGGACTCTGCGGCCAACGTCCTGACTTTC. Its translation is CASSQWDSAANVLTF.

The chain links TRBV10-3 to TRBJ2-1; TRBD1 aligns across 10 bases. V trimming: 6 bases; J trimming: 7 bases; junction bases outside the gene matches: 9. Germline V lookup: CDR1 ENHRY, CDR2 SYGVKD. This CDR3 has 15 amino acids. CDR3 nucleotides: TGTGCCATCAGCGCGGGGACAGGGGACTGGAATGAGCAGTTCTTC. Amino acid sequence: CAISAGTGDWNEQFF.

The chain recombines TRBV18 with TRBJ1-1; D unresolved. Per germline, CDR1 KGHSH and CDR2 LQKENI. V lost 0 bases and J 4 bases, leaving 18 bases between the germline ends. This CDR3 contains 17 residues. The CDR3, as DNA: TGTGCCAGCTCACCACCGGGTCTGACAAGAGCGGGCACTGAAGCTTTCTTT. Translating gives CASSPPGLTRAGTEAFF.

The rearrangement uses TRBV7-9 and TRBJ2-4, with 11 bases aligning to TRBD1. Germline assignment: CDR1 SEHNR and CDR2 FQNEAQ (reference sequence). The CDR3 is made up of 16 amino acids. The V segment lost 5 bases and the J segment 1 base; nucleotides outside the gene matches: 4. CDR3 DNA: TGTGCCAGCAGCGTCGGGGACAGGGGGGCCAAAAACATTCAGTACTTC. This gives the protein CASSVGDRGAKNIQYF.

J is TRBJ1-1 and V is TRBV6-6, with D possibly TRBD1 on 6 matching bases. CDR3 length: 13 residues. V gave up 6 bases and J gave up 0 bases, with 8 bases separating them. CDR1 is MNHNY, CDR2 SVGAGI, per germline (reference sequence). The CDR3 sequence is CASRRTVNTEAFF. The CDR3 DNA follows: TGTGCCAGCAGACGGACAGTGAACACTGAAGCTTTCTTT.

This chain links TRBV11-3 with TRBJ2-7; D gene ambiguous. Per the germline V gene, CDR1 is SGHNT and CDR2 is YENEEA. Trimming cost V 1 base and J 3 bases, with 16 bases left between them. The CDR3 has 16 residues. CDR3 bases: TGTGCCAGCAGCTTAGCCCCATCTCCAATAAACTACGAGCAGTACTTC. Amino acids: CASSLAPSPINYEQYF.

This clone has a single count. The chain employs TRBV12-5 and TRBJ2-1; TRBD2 is a possible D gene (6 bases). Trimming pared 5 bases from V and 8 bases from J, leaving 19 bases between. Per the germline V gene, CDR1 is LGHNT and CDR2 is FRNRAP. CDR3 length: 15 amino acids. CDR3 nucleotides: TGTGCTAGTGGTCCCCCTAGCGTCCCGTTCTATGAGCAGTTCTTC. As protein: CASGPPSVPFYEQFF. Filled out from reference TRBV12-5 and TRBJ2-1, the complete variable domain reads DARVTQTPRHKVTEMGQEVTMRCQPILGHNTVFWYRQTMMQGLELLAYFRNRAPLDDSGMPKDRFSAEMPDATLATLKIQPSEPRDSAVYFCASGPPSVPFYEQFFGPGTRLTVL.